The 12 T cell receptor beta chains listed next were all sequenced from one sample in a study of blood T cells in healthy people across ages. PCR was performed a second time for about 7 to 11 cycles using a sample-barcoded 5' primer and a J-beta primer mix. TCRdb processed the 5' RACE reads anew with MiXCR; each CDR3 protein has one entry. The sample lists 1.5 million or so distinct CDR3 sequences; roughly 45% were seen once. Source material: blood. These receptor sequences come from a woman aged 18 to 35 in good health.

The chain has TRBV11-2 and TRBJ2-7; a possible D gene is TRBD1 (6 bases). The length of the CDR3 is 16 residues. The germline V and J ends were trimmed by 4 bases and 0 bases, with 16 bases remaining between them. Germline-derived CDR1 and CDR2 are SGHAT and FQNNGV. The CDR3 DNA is TGTGCCAGCAGCTCCCTGCCGGGACAAGACTCCTACGAGCAGTACTTC. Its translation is CASSSLPGQDSYEQYF.

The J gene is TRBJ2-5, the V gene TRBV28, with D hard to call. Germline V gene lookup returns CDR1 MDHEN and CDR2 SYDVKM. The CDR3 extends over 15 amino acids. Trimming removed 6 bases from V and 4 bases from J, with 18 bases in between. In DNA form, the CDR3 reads TGTGCCAGCAGGTGGGCCCAGCTCAGAGGAGAGACCCAGTACTTC. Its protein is CASRWAQLRGETQYF.

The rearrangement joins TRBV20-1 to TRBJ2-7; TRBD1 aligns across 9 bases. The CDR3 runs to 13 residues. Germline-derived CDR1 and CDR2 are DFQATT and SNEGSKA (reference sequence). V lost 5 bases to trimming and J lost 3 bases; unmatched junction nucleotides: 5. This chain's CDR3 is CSAGDRDHYEQYF. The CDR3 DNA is TGCAGTGCTGGGGACAGGGATCACTACGAGCAGTACTTC.

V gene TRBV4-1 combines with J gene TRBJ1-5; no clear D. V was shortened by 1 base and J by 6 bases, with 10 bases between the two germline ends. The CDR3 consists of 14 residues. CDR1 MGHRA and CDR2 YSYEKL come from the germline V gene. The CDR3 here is CASSQVGVSQPQHF. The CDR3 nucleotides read TGCGCCAGCAGCCAAGTCGGGGTTTCTCAGCCCCAGCATTTT.

The CDR3 sequence is CASSPGLSDTQYF. Here the CDR3 DNA reads TGTGCCAGCTCACCGGGCCTTTCAGATACGCAGTATTTT. This chain links TRBV18 with TRBJ2-3; D call uncertain. V lost 3 bases and J 4 bases, leaving 8 bases between the germline ends. Germline V gene sequence: CDR1 KGHSH, CDR2 LQKENI. This CDR3 contains 13 residues.

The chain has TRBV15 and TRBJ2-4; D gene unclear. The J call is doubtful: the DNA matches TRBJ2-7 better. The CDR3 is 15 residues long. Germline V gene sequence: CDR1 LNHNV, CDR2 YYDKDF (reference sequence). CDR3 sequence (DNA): TGTGCCACCAGCAGAGATCTCCCCCCGGATTACGAGCAGTACTTC. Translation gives CATSRDLPPDYEQYF.

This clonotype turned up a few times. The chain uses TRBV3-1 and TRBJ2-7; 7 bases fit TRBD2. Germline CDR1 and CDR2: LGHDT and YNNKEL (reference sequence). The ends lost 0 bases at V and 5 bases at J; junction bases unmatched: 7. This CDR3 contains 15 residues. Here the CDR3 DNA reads TGTGCCAGCAGCCAAGAACTAGCGCCGGACGACGAGCAGTACTTC. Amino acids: CASSQELAPDDEQYF.

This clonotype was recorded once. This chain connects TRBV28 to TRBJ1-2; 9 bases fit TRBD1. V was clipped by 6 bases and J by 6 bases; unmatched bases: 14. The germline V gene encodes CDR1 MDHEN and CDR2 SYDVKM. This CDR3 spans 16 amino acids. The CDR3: CASSLGTGRLKNGYTF. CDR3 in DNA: TGTGCCAGCAGCTTAGGGACAGGGCGGCTCAAAAATGGCTACACCTTC.

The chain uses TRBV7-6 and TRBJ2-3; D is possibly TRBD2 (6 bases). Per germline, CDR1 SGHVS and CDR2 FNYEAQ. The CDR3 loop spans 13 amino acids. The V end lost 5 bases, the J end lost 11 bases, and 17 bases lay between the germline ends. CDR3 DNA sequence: TGTGCCAGCAGCGGAACGCGGACGGGGGAGCAGTATTTT. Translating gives CASSGTRTGEQYF.

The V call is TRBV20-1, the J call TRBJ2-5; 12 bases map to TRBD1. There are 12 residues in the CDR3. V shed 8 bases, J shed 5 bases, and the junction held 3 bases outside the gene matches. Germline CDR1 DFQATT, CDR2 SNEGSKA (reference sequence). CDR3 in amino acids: CSWDRGLETQYF. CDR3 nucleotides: TGCAGTTGGGACAGGGGGCTGGAGACCCAGTACTTC.

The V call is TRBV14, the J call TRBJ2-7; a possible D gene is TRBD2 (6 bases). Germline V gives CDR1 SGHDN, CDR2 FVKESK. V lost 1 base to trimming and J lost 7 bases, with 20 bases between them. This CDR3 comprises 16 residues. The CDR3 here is CASSQGAGRRNNEQYF. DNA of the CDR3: TGTGCCAGCAGCCAAGGTGCCGGGAGAAGGAACAATGAGCAGTACTTC. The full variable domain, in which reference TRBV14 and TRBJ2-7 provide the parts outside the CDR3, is EAGVTQFPSHSVIEKGQTVTLRCDPISGHDNLYWYRRVMGKEIKFLLHFVKESKQDESGMPNNRFLAERTGGTYSTLKVQPAELEDSGVYFCASSQGAGRRNNEQYFGPGTRLTVT.

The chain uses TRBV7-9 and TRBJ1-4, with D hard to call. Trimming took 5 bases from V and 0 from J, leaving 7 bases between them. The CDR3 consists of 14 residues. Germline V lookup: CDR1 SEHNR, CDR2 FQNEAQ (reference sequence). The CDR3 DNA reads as TGTGCCAGCAGCAGGATTGCAACTAATGAAAAACTGTTTTTT. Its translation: CASSRIATNEKLFF.